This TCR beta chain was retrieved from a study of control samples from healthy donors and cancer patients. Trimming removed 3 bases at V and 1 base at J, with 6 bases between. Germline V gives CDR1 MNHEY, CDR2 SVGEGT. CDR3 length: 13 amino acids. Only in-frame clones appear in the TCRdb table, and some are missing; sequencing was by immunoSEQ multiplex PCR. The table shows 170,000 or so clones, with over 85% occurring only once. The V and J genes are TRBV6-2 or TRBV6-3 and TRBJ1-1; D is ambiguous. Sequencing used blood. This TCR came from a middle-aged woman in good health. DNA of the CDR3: TGTGCCAGCAGTTATGGGCCGAACACTGAAGCTTTCTTT. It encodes CASSYGPNTEAFF.